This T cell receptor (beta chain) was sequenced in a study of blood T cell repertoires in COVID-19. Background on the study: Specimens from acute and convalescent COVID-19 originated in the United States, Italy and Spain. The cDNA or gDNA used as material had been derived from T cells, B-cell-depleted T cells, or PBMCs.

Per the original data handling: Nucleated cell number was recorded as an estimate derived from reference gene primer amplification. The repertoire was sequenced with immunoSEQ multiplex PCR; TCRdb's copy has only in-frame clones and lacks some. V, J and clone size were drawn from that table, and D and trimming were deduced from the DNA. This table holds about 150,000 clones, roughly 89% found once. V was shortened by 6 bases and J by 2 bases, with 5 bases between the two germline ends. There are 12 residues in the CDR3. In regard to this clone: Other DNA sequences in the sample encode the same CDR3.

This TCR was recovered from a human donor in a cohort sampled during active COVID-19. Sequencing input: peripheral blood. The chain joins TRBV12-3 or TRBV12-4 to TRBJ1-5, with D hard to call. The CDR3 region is CASRGGNQPQHF. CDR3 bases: TGTGCCAGCAGGGGAGGCAATCAGCCCCAGCATTTT.